This is a list of T cell receptor beta chains from one sample in a study of shared clonotypes between healthy human individuals. Profiled with immunoSEQ multiplex PCR; TCRdb holds only in-frame clones, not every one. The data contain roughly 490,000 clones, 79% of them singletons. Sequencing was carried out using PBMCs. Source of these receptors: a woman aged 40 to 50 in good health. Some clones in this sample may be carry-over from other donors' samples. Both conserved end residues are trimmed from each CDR3. Each record gives: clone size, V gene, D gene, CDR3 protein. D genes are given only for firm matches. Clone size is shown for a subset of rows, as once, few, many or a class of expanded clone.

>NA|TRBV6-5|NA
ASSYSGVNYGYT
>NA|TRBV7-8|NA
ASSLEAANTGELF
>NA|TRBV6-5|NA
ASSYQGRTN
>NA|TRBV28|NA
ASSFVRDETQY
>NA|TRBV7-2|TRBD1
ASGTANYGYT
>many|TRBV28|NA
ASSLQGGTEAF
>NA|TRBV6-5|NA
ASSYSRSSGELF
>NA|TRBV28|TRBD1
ASSPRTGADNSPLH
>many|TRBV10-3|TRBD1
AISESVMGQGYQPQH
>NA|TRBV28|TRBD1
ASSSRDSYFQETQY
>NA|TRBV5-5|NA
ASSLGQPSDTQY
>NA|TRBV29-1|NA
SVGGSAASYEQY
>few|TRBV6-6|NA
ASSGPAGSEKLF
>NA|TRBV7-8|NA
ASSTLGREDEKLF
>many|TRBV15|NA
ATGRYGGDEKLF
>NA|TRBV28|TRBD2
ASSSPLGGRRREQF
>NA|TRBV7-7|NA
ASSRVYGGETQY
>NA|TRBV10-2|TRBD2
APRGLAADTQY
>once|TRBV4-1|NA
ASSQDATGEAYGHT
>NA|TRBV9|NA
ASSAFGGTGNTIY
>once|TRBV5-8|TRBD2
ASSFRREGLGEQF
>once|TRBV28|TRBD2
ASTPRVAGVLPNIQY
>NA|TRBV4-3|TRBD1
ASSQETGGGYGYT
>NA|TRBV7-3|NA
ASSLSGFNNEQF
>NA|TRBV27|NA
ASSLGAGRYEQY
>NA|TRBV5-1|TRBD1
ASSLERGQGITDTQY
>once|TRBV5-1|NA
ASSLVPGVGNQPQH
>NA|TRBV18|TRBD1
ASSPAGIGTVYSNQPQH